This T cell receptor (beta chain) was found in a study of blood T cell repertoires in COVID-19. About the study: Samples taken during acute and convalescent COVID-19 were collected in the United States, Italy and Spain. T cells, B-cell-depleted T cells, or PBMCs supplied cDNA or gDNA.

Germline V lookup: CDR1 SEHNR, CDR2 FQNEAQ (reference sequence). The CDR3 has 16 amino acids. Trimming removed 0 bases at V and 8 bases at J, with 19 bases between. This clone was observed once. As processed by the authors: Amplifying reference gene primers gave estimates of nucleated cell counts. Only in-frame clones appear in the TCRdb table, and some are missing; sequencing was by immunoSEQ multiplex PCR. That table supplies the V and J calls and clone size; D and trimming were determined from the DNA. The data contain about 49,000 clones, about 86% of them seen just once; the ten biggest clones take up around 5%.

This chain uses TRBV7-9 with TRBJ2-5, with TRBD2 as a possible D gene (7 bases). The clonotype originates from a man aged 40-49 years with active COVID-19. The sample was peripheral blood. CDR3: CASSLAGGPKGETQYF. Here the CDR3 DNA reads TGTGCCAGCAGCTTAGCGGGAGGGCCTAAGGGGGAAACCCAGTACTTC.